What follows are 22 T cell receptor beta chains derived from one specimen sequenced in a study of T cell repertoires in cytomegalovirus infection. MiXCR, run by TCRdb on the reads, gives a single entry per CDR3 protein. Counted here are 300,000 to 450,000 distinct CDR3 sequences, 18% occurring once; the ten biggest clones make up 7.5% to 9.5%. Material: PBMCs. The source of these receptors is a human donor in good health (CMV status not recorded). Some clones in this sample may be carry-over from other donors' samples.

This clonotype was seen at least ten times. The J gene is TRBJ1-4, the V gene TRBV11-2; D may be TRBD1 (5 bases). Trimming stripped 1 base from V and 8 bases from J, with 17 bases between. Germline assignment: CDR1 SGHAT and CDR2 FQNNGV. The CDR3 is 16 residues long. DNA for the CDR3: TGTGCCAGCAGCTTAGTCCCGGGAGGGGCAGGGGAAAAACTGTTTTTT. Translation: CASSLVPGGAGEKLFF.

The chain joins TRBV19 to TRBJ2-2; D gene unclear. Per germline, CDR1 LNHDA and CDR2 SQIVND (reference sequence). V lost 5 bases to trimming and J lost 11 bases, with 9 bases between them. The CDR3 has 11 amino acids. CDR3 in amino acids: CASSLKDELFF. CDR3 coding DNA: TGTGCCAGTAGTCTAAAGGATGAGCTGTTTTTT.

This clonotype turned up a few times. The chain combines TRBV12-3 or TRBV12-4 with TRBJ2-1, with D unclear. V was pared by 2 bases and J by 5 bases, with 25 bases between. This CDR3 region has 19 residues. CDR3 nucleotides: TGTGCCAGCAGTTTATGGTCTCCGAAGGGTTGGCCGGGCGACAATGAGCAGTTCTTC. Translated: CASSLWSPKGWPGDNEQFF.

This clonotype was picked up a small number of times. The DNA for the CDR3 is TGTGCCAGCAGCTTATCGGCTAGCGGGGTATACGAGCAGTACTTC. Protein sequence: CASSLSASGVYEQYF. The rearrangement joins TRBV7-8 to TRBJ2-7; 9 positions match TRBD2. J lost 4 bases, V lost 2 bases, and 6 bases had no gene match. The CDR3 is made up of 15 amino acids. The germline V gene has CDR1 SGHVS and CDR2 FQNEAQ.

This clonotype occurred many times. The chain couples TRBV7-6 to TRBJ2-7; maybe TRBD2 (6 bases). The germline V gene encodes CDR1 SGHVS and CDR2 FNYEAQ. The V end was cut by 5 bases, the J end by 2 bases, with 10 bases between. The CDR3 consists of 13 residues. The CDR3 DNA reads as TGTGCCAGCAGCCCACTAGCCCCCTACGAGCAGTACTTC. It specifies CASSPLAPYEQYF.

There are many counts of this clonotype. The J gene is TRBJ1-5, the V gene TRBV11-2; no clear D gene. CDR3 length: 13 residues. The V gene lost 4 bases and the J gene lost 5 bases, with 9 bases spanning the gap. Germline values: CDR1 SGHAT, CDR2 FQNNGV. The CDR3 here is CASSWQRYQPQHF. In DNA, the CDR3 is TGTGCCAGCAGCTGGCAAAGATATCAGCCCCAGCATTTT. Together with reference TRBV11-2 and TRBJ1-5, the CDR3 gives the full variable domain: EAGVAQSPRYKIIEKRQSVAFWCNPISGHATLYWYQQILGQGPKLLIQFQNNGVVDDSQLPKDRFSAERLKGVDSTLKIQPAKLEDSAVYLCASSWQRYQPQHFGDGTRLSIL.

This clonotype was observed a few times. This chain uses TRBV7-8 with TRBJ1-2; 9 bases align to TRBD1. Germline V CDR1 and CDR2: SGHVS, FQNEAQ. V shed 5 bases and J 7 bases; nucleotides not matched to a gene: 5. This CDR3 is 13 amino acids long. For the CDR3, the DNA is TGTGCCAGCAGCCACGGGACAGGGTCTGGCTACACCTTC. This gives the protein CASSHGTGSGYTF.

This clonotype was detected many times. The chain recombines TRBV7-2 with TRBJ1-3; D is perhaps TRBD1 (5 bases). Germline V gene sequence: CDR1 SGHTA, CDR2 FQGNSA. Between the trimmed V and J ends, which lost 5 bases and 1 base, there was a span of 12 bases. CDR3 length: 15 residues. CDR3 sequence (DNA): TGTGCCAGCAGCCCCCAGGGTTTTTCTGGAAACACCATATATTTT. Translating gives CASSPQGFSGNTIYF.

This clonotype was counted a few times. This chain uses TRBV12-3 or TRBV12-4 with TRBJ1-6; D is undetermined. This CDR3 has 15 amino acids. V was trimmed by 3 bases and J by 10 bases, leaving 16 bases between them. CDR3 region: CASSFRVRSGSPLHF. Written as DNA, the CDR3 is TGTGCCAGCAGTTTTCGGGTTCGGTCGGGATCACCCCTCCACTTT.

V usage is TRBV10-3 and J usage is TRBJ1-2; 7 nucleotides match TRBD1. The CDR3 runs to 14 residues. Germline loops: CDR1 ENHRY, CDR2 SYGVKD. V was pared by 5 bases and J by 0 bases, with 3 bases of the junction left unmatched. The CDR3 DNA reads as TGTGCCATCAGTCCGGGACAGCCTAACTATGGCTACACCTTC. Protein: CAISPGQPNYGYTF.

In this sample, this clonotype turned up a few times. The rearrangement links TRBV2 to TRBJ2-1; TRBD1 might be the D (5 bases). Per germline, CDR1 SNHLY and CDR2 FYNNEI. Trimming took off 2 bases at V and 7 bases at J, with 9 bases between the two ends. This CDR3 has 13 amino acids. The DNA for the CDR3 is TGTGCCAGCAGTGAACAGGGATATAATGAGCAGTTCTTC. It specifies CASSEQGYNEQFF.

The sample holds many counts of this clonotype. The rearrangement uses TRBV7-9 and TRBJ1-2; D is uncertain. Germline-derived CDR1 and CDR2 are SEHNR and FQNEAQ (reference sequence). The V end lost 5 bases, the J end lost 0 bases, and 4 bases lay between the germline ends. The CDR3 extends over 12 amino acids. This CDR3 reads CASSTPNYGYTF. For the CDR3, the DNA is TGTGCCAGCAGCACTCCTAACTATGGCTACACCTTC.

This clonotype was observed many times. The chain employs TRBV19 and TRBJ2-6; D is ambiguous. The germline CDR1 and CDR2 sequences are LNHDA and SQIVND (reference sequence). The CDR3 spans 14 residues. V lost 9 bases to trimming and J lost 1 base, with 10 bases between them. The CDR3, as DNA: TGTGCCAGCCCTTGGATATCTGGGGCCAACGTCCTGACTTTC. This translates into CASPWISGANVLTF. The whole variable domain, remainder taken from reference TRBV19 and TRBJ2-6, is DGGITQSPKYLFRKEGQNVTLSCEQNLNHDAMYWYRQDPGQGLRLIYYSQIVNDFQKGDIAEGYSVSREKKESFPLTVTSAQKNPTAFYLCASPWISGANVLTFGAGSRLTVL.

This clonotype has a count of ten or more. The V call is TRBV6-1, the J call TRBJ2-3; 7 bases are shared with TRBD2. Per germline, CDR1 MNHNS and CDR2 SASEGT. The CDR3 extends over 13 amino acids. With 8 bases clipped from V and 3 bases from J, the junction kept 5 bases outside the gene matches. CDR3 region: CASGAGATDTQYF. In DNA, the CDR3 is TGTGCCAGCGGGGCGGGAGCAACAGATACGCAGTATTTT.

This clonotype was found many times. The chain uses TRBV6-1 and TRBJ1-1; TRBD1 agrees at 11 bases. V gave up 6 bases and J gave up 2 bases; unmatched junction bases: 8. This CDR3 contains 16 residues. Germline V gene lookup returns CDR1 MNHNS and CDR2 SASEGT. Here the CDR3 reads CASSPAGQGANTEAFF. The CDR3 region has the DNA TGTGCCAGCAGCCCAGCCGGACAGGGGGCTAACACTGAAGCTTTCTTT.

This clonotype was counted many times. The rearrangement links TRBV7-2 to TRBJ2-3, with D perhaps matching TRBD1 or TRBD2 (5 bases each). The CDR3 sequence is 14 residues long. Germline CDR1 is SGHTA and CDR2 is FQGNSA. V was pared by 3 bases and J by 0 bases, with 7 bases between. The DNA for the CDR3 is TGTGCCAGCAGCTTGGGGGTTAGCACAGATACGCAGTATTTT. This translates into CASSLGVSTDTQYF. Full variable domain (outside the CDR3, taken from reference TRBV7-2 and TRBJ2-3): GAGVSQSPSNKVTEKGKDVELRCDPISGHTALYWYRQSLGQGLEFLIYFQGNSAPDKSGLPSDRFSAERTGGSVSTLTIQRTQQEDSAVYLCASSLGVSTDTQYFGPGTRLTVL.

The genes are TRBV12-3 or TRBV12-4 and TRBJ1-2, with D possibly matching TRBD1 (6 bases). This CDR3 has 15 residues. V was clipped by 5 bases and J by 3 bases, with 16 bases between them. The CDR3 reads CASSPPQGPYYGYTF. The CDR3 nucleotides are TGTGCCAGCAGTCCCCCACAGGGCCCATACTATGGCTACACCTTC.

Details on this clonotype: The conserved phenylalanine or tryptophan is not found at the CDR3 terminus, so this likely reflects a read error. The V and J genes are TRBV7-2 and TRBJ2-5; TRBD2 agrees at 7 bases. The CDR3 is 14 residues long. Germline CDR1 SGHTA, CDR2 FQGNSA. V lost 1 base and J lost 1; bases outside the gene matches: 0. CDR3 sequence: CASSLGGSQETQYI. For the CDR3, the DNA is TGTGCCAGCAGCTTAGGCGGGAGCCAAGAGACCCAGTACATC.

In its sample, this clonotype was seen a few times. The chain combines TRBV19 with TRBJ2-1; the D is unclear. V shed 7 bases and J shed 8 bases, with 12 bases lying between them. The CDR3 consists of 12 residues. From germline, CDR1 is LNHDA and CDR2 SQIVND (reference sequence). The CDR3 loop is CASTDGRHEQFF. The CDR3 nucleotides read TGTGCCAGTACCGATGGGCGTCATGAGCAGTTCTTC. Complete variable domain (other parts from reference TRBV19 and TRBJ2-1): DGGITQSPKYLFRKEGQNVTLSCEQNLNHDAMYWYRQDPGQGLRLIYYSQIVNDFQKGDIAEGYSVSREKKESFPLTVTSAQKNPTAFYLCASTDGRHEQFFGPGTRLTVL.

This clonotype occurred a few times. The chain is built from TRBV7-8 and TRBJ2-1, with D perhaps matching TRBD2 (6 bases). This CDR3 comprises 15 residues. Germline lookup yields CDR1 SGHVS and CDR2 FQNEAQ. The germline V and J ends were trimmed by 3 bases and 8 bases, with 17 bases remaining between them. The CDR3 sequence is CASSLEPVGGYEQFF. CDR3 sequence (DNA): TGTGCCAGCAGCTTGGAGCCAGTGGGGGGATATGAGCAGTTCTTC.

V is TRBV12-3 or TRBV12-4 and J is TRBJ1-4; D gene unclear. CDR3 length: 12 residues. V was clipped by 1 base and J by 7 bases, with 4 bases between them. The CDR3 loop reads CASSLDSEKLFF. DNA of the CDR3: TGTGCCAGCAGTTTAGACAGTGAAAAACTGTTTTTT.

The chain links TRBV5-5 to TRBJ2-7; D may correspond to TRBD1 or TRBD2 (5 bases each). V was clipped by 4 bases and J by 1 base, with 15 bases between them. CDR3 length equals 15 residues. The germline CDR1 and CDR2 sequences are SGHKS and YYEKEE (reference sequence). CDR3 residues: CASSPDGALSYEQYF. CDR3 bases: TGTGCCAGCAGCCCCGACGGGGCACTGTCCTACGAGCAGTACTTC.